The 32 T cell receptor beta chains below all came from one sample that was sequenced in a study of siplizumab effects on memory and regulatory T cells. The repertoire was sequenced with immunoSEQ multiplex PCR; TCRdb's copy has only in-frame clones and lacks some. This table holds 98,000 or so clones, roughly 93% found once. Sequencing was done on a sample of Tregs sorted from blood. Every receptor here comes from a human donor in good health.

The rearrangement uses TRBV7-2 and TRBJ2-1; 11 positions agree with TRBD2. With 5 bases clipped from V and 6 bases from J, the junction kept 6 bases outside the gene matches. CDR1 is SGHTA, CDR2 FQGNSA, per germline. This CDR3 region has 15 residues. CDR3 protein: CASSPGLAALNEQFF. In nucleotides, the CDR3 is TGTGCCAGCAGCCCGGGACTAGCGGCACTCAATGAGCAGTTCTTC.

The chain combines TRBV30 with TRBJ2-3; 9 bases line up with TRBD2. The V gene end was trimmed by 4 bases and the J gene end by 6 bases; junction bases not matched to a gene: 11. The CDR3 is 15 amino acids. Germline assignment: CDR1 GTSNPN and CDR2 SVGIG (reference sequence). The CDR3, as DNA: TGTGCCTGGAACATTCAAGCGGGAGGTTGGGATACGCAGTATTTT. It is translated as CAWNIQAGGWDTQYF.

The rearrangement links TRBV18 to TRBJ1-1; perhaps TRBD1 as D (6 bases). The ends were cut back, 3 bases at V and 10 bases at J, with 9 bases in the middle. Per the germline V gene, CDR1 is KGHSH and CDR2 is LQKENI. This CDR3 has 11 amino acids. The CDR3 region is CASSPDSGAFF. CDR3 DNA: TGTGCCAGCTCACCGGACAGCGGAGCTTTCTTT.

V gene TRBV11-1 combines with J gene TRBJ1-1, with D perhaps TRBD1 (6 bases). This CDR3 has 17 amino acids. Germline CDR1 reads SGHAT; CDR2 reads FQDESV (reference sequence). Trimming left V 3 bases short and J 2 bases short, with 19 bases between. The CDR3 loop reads CASSFRGMRGFNTEAFF. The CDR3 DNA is TGTGCCAGCAGCTTCCGAGGTATGAGGGGGTTTAACACTGAAGCTTTCTTT.

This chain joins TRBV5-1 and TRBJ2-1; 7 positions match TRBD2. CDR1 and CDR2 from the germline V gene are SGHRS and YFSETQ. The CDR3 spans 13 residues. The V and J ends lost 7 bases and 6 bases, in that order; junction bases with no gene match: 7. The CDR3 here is CASAWGGGNEQFF. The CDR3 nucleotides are TGCGCCAGCGCGTGGGGCGGGGGCAATGAGCAGTTCTTC.

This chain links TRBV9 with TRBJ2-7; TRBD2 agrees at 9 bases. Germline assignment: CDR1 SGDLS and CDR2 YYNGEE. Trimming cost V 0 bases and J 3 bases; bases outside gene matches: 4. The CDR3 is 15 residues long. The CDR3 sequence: CASSVDAGGVYEQYF. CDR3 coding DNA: TGTGCCAGCAGCGTAGACGCGGGAGGGGTCTACGAGCAGTACTTC.

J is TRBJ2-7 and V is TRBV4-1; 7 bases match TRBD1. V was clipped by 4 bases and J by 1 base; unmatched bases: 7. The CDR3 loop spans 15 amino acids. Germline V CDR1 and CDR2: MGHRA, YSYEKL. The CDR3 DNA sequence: TGCGCCAGCAGCCCACAGGGGCTATTGTCCTACGAGCAGTACTTC. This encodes CASSPQGLLSYEQYF.

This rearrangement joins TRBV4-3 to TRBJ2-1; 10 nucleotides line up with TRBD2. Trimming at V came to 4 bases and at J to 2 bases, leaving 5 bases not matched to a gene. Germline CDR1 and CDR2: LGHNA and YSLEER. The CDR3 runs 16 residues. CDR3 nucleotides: TGCGCCAGCAGCCTAACTAGCGGGACCGCCTACAATGAGCAGTTCTTC. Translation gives CASSLTSGTAYNEQFF.

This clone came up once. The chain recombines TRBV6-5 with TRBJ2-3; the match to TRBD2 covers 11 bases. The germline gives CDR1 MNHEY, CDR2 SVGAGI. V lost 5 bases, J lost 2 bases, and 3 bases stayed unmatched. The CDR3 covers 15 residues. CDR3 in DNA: TGTGCCAGCAGTCAACTAGCGGGGGACACAGATACGCAGTATTTT. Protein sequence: CASSQLAGDTDTQYF.

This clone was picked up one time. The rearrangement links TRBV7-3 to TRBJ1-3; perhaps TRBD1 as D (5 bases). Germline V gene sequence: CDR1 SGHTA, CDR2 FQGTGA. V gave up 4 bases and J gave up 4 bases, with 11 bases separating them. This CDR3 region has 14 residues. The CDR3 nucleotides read TGTGCCAGCAGCTCAGGGCTGGCAGGAAACACCATATATTTT. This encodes CASSSGLAGNTIYF. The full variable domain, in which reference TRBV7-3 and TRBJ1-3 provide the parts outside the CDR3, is GAGVSQTPSNKVTEKGKYVELRCDPISGHTALYWYRQSLGQGPEFLIYFQGTGAADDSGLPNDRFFAVRPEGSVSTLKIQRTERGDSAVYLCASSSGLAGNTIYFGEGSWLTVV.

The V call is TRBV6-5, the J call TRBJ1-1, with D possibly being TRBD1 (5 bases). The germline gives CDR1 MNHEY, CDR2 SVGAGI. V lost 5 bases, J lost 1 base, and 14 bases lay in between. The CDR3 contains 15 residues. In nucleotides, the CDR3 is TGTGCCAGCAGTCAGTATGTTGGGGGGAACACTGAAGCTTTCTTT. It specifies CASSQYVGGNTEAFF.

CDR3 in DNA: TGTGCCAGCAGCTTGGGACACGCTCAAGAGACCCAGTACTTC. Translation: CASSLGHAQETQYF. V gene TRBV5-4 combines with J gene TRBJ2-5, with D unresolved. CDR1 SGHNT and CDR2 YYREEE come from the germline V gene (reference sequence). The ends were cut back, 0 bases at V and 2 bases at J, with 8 bases in the middle. The CDR3 has 14 residues.

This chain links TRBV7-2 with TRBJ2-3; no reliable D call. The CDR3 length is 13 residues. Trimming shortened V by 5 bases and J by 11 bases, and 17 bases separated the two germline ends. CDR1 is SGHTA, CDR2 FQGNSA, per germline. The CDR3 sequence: CASSPVLKARQYF. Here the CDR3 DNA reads TGTGCCAGCAGCCCCGTACTGAAGGCGAGGCAGTATTTT.

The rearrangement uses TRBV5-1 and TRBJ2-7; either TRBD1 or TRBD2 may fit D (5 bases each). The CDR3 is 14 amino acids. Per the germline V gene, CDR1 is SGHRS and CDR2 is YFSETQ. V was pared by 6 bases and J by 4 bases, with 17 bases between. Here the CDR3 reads CASNLQGGGYEQYF. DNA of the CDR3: TGCGCCAGCAACCTTCAGGGTGGGGGATACGAGCAGTACTTC.

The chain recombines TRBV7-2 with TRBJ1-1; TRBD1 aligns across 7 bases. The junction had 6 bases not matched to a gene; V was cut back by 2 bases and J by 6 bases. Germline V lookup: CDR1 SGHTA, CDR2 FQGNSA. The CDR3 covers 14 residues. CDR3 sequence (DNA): TGTGCCAGCAGCTTAAGCAGGGGACAGTCTGAAGCTTTCTTT. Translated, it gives CASSLSRGQSEAFF. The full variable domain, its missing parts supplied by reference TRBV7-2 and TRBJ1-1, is GAGVSQSPSNKVTEKGKDVELRCDPISGHTALYWYRQSLGQGLEFLIYFQGNSAPDKSGLPSDRFSAERTGGSVSTLTIQRTQQEDSAVYLCASSLSRGQSEAFFGQGTRLTVV.

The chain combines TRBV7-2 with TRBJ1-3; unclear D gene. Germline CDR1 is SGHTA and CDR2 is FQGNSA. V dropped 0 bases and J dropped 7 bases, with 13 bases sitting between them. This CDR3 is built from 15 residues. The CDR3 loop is CASSLALISANTIYF. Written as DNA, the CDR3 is TGTGCCAGCAGCTTAGCCCTTATTAGCGCGAACACCATATATTTT.

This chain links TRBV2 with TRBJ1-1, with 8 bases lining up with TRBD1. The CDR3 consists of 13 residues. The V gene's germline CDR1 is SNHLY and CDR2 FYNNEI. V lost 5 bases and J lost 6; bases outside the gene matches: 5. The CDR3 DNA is TGTGCCAGCAGTTTTATGACAGGGGCTGAAGCTTTCTTT. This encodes CASSFMTGAEAFF.

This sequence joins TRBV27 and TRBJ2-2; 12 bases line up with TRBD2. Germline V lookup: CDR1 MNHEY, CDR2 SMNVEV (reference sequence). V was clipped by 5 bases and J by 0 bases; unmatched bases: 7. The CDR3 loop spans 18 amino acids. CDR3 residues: CASSIGLAGITNTGELFF. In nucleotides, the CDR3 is TGTGCCAGCAGTATCGGACTAGCGGGGATTACGAACACCGGGGAGCTGTTTTTT.

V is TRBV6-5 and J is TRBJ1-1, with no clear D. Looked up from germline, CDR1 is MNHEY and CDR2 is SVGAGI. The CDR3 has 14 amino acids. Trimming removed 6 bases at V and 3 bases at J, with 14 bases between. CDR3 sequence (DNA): TGTGCCAGCAGCGTAAAGAGGAGGGACACTGAAGCTTTCTTT. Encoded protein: CASSVKRRDTEAFF.

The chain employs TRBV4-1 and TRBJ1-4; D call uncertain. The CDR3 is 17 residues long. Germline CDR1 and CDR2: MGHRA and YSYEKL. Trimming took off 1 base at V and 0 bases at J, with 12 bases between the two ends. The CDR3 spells CASSQASLRATNEKLFF. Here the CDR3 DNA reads TGCGCCAGCAGCCAAGCTAGCTTACGTGCAACTAATGAAAAACTGTTTTTT.

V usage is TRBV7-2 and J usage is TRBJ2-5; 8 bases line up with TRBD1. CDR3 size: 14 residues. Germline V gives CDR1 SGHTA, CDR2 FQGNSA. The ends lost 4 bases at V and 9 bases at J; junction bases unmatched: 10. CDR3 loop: CASSSRQGPWAQYF. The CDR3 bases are TGTGCCAGCAGCTCTAGACAGGGGCCCTGGGCCCAGTACTTC. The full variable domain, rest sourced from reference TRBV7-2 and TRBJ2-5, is GAGVSQSPSNKVTEKGKDVELRCDPISGHTALYWYRQSLGQGLEFLIYFQGNSAPDKSGLPSDRFSAERTGGSVSTLTIQRTQQEDSAVYLCASSSRQGPWAQYFGPGTRLLVL.

The CDR3 here is CASSIGQIPNYGYTF. DNA for the CDR3: TGTGCCAGTAGTATCGGGCAGATCCCGAACTATGGCTACACCTTC. The J gene is TRBJ1-2, the V gene TRBV19; D not resolved. V lost 3 bases and J lost 2, with 13 bases in between. CDR1 is LNHDA and CDR2 is SQIVND in the germline V gene (reference sequence). CDR3 length equals 15 residues.

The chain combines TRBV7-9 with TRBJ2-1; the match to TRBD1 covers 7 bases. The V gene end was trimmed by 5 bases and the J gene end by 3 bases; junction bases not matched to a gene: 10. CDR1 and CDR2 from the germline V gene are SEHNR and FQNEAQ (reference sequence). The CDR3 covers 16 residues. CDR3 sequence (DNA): TGTGCCAGCAGCCTCAGACAGGGAAATGTCTACAATGAGCAGTTCTTC. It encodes CASSLRQGNVYNEQFF.

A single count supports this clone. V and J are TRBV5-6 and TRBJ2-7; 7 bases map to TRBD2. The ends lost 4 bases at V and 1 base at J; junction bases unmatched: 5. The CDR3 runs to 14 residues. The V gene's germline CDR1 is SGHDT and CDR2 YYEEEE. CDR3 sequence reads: CASSLGGSSYEQYF. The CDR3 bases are TGTGCCAGCAGCCTAGGCGGGAGTTCCTACGAGCAGTACTTC.

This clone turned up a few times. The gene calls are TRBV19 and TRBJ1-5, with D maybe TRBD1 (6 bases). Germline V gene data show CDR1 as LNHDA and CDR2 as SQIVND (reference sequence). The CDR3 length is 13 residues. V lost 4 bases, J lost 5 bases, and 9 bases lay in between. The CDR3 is CASSNSGDQPQHF. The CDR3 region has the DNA TGTGCCAGTAGTAATTCAGGGGATCAGCCCCAGCATTTT.

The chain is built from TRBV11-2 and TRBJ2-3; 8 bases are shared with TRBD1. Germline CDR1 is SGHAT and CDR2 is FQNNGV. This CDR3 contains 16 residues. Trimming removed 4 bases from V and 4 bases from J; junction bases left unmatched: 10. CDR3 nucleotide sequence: TGTGCCAGCAGCTCGAGACAGGGGATTGGCGCAGATACGCAGTATTTT. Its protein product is CASSSRQGIGADTQYF.

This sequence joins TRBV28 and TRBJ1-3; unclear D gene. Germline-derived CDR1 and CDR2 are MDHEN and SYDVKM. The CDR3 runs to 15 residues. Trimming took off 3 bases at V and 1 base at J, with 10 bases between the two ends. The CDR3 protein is CASSFAGVSGNTIYF. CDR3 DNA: TGTGCCAGCAGTTTTGCGGGAGTTTCTGGAAACACCATATATTTT.

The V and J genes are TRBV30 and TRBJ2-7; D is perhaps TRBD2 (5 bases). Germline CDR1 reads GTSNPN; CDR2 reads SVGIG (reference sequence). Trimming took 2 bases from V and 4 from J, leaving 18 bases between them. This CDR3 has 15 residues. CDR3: CAWSIGRPWTYEQYF. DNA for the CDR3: TGTGCCTGGAGTATTGGGAGACCGTGGACGTACGAGCAGTACTTC.

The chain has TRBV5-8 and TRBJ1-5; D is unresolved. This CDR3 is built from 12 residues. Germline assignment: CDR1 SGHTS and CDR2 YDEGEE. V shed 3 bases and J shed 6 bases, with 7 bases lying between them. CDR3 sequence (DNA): TGTGCCAGCAGCTCCAGAACTCAGCCCCAGCATTTT. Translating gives CASSSRTQPQHF.

The CDR3 bases are TGTGCCAGCAGCCCCCAGGGACGAGGCACTGAAGCTTTCTTT. Translating gives CASSPQGRGTEAFF. V and J are TRBV7-8 and TRBJ1-1, with D possibly being TRBD1 (5 bases). The CDR3 contains 14 residues. Trimming shortened V by 5 bases and J by 4 bases, and 14 bases separated the two germline ends. Germline CDR1 reads SGHVS; CDR2 reads FQNEAQ.

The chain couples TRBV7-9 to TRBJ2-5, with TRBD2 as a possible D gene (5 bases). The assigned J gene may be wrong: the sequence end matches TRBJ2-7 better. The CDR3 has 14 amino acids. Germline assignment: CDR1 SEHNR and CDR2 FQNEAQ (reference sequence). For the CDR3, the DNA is TGTGCCAGCAGCTTAGCGGGAGTCCTTTACGAGCAGTACTTC. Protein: CASSLAGVLYEQYF.

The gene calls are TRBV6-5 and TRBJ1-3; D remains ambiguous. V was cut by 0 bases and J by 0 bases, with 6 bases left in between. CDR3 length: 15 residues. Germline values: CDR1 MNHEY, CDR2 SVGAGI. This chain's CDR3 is CASSYSSDSGNTIYF. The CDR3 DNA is TGTGCCAGCAGTTACTCGTCGGACTCTGGAAACACCATATATTTT.